The rows below give T cell receptor beta chains drawn from one sample of a study of blood T cell repertoires in COVID-19. TCRdb's table, derived via immunoSEQ multiplex PCR, lists solely in-frame clones and lacks some. Seen here are some 500,000 clones, approximately 88% observed once, and the top ten hold roughly 8%. What was sequenced was peripheral blood. The receptors derive from a woman between 45 and 60 years old with COVID-19, enrolled during active disease. CDR3s include the opening cysteine and the closing phenylalanine or tryptophan.

V gene | CDR3 length | CDR3 protein
TRBV9 | 14 | CASSVLGNTGELFF
TRBV7-3 | 13 | CASSLSGWDTQYF
TRBV11-2 | 15 | CASSPRTGRTDTQYF
TRBV10-3 | 15 | CATTPSGASTGELFF
TRBV4-1 | 14 | CASSQVAGNYGYTF
TRBV27 | 15 | CASSATGNPSDTQYF
TRBV12-5 | 16 | CASGLETGPEGYGYTF
TRBV7-2 | 15 | CASSLIRGAAYEQYF
TRBV5-1 | 15 | CASSPTFSSGNTIYF
TRBV27 | 12 | CASSLPGHEQYF
TRBV3-1/TRBV3-2 | 12 | CASGGPVQPQHF
TRBV30 | 13 | CAWSGTTGYGYTF
TRBV30 | 13 | CAWSPRTAGELFF
TRBV30 | 12 | CALQDFNYGYTF
TRBV5-5 | 15 | CASSIDRVDNSPLHF
TRBV1 | 19 | CTSSQAGGGHHSGANVLTF
TRBV2 | 14 | CASSLDIGKDEQYF
TRBV19 | 15 | CASTQDRGDNQPQHF
TRBV2 | 12 | CASTPDIPPLHF
TRBV2 | 13 | CASSVFMYYGYTF
TRBV12-3/TRBV12-4 | 11 | CASSRVETQYF
TRBV6-5 | 13 | CASRQTENYGYTF
TRBV11-2 | 15 | CASSHSGQEKTEAFF
TRBV29-1 | 15 | CSVETSGSPTDTQYF
TRBV19 | 14 | CATPRTDYTGELFF
TRBV19 | 13 | CASSMVYEHGYTF
TRBV29-1 | 17 | CSTPGLAGGTTQETQYF
TRBV3-1/TRBV3-2 | 14 | CASSQDRGRNTIYF
TRBV6-2/TRBV6-3 | 14 | CASSPVQVNTEAFF
TRBV10-2 | 15 | CASSRSGREGSPLHF
TRBV9 | 16 | CASSAGTAAGANVLTF
TRBV19 | 16 | CASSTLRTGLNTEAFF
TRBV30 | 13 | CAWTSSYNSPLHF
TRBV3-1/TRBV3-2 | 16 | CASSQVSGDHYNEQFF
TRBV7-3 | 19 | CASSLTGGTGPLRYSEAFF
TRBV6-5 | 14 | CASSYSTGAFEAFF
TRBV5-4 | 15 | CASSPGTVMNTEAFF
TRBV5-8 | 15 | CASSLEASNTGELFF
TRBV5-4 | 13 | CASSLVGGRGYTF
TRBV5-1 | 15 | CASSSLRGPNYGYTF
TRBV4-1 | 17 | CASSQGARGSYNSPLHF
TRBV5-6 | 14 | CASSLEGDNSPLHF
TRBV19 | 15 | CASSIWPYSNQPQHF
TRBV18 | 13 | CASSPRAATEAFF
TRBV9 | 15 | CASSVESGGMDTQYF
TRBV30 | 12 | CAGWTGKTEAFF
TRBV2 | 14 | CASSETLGVETQYF
TRBV5-1 | 18 | CASSLGDASGGPTDTQYF
TRBV19 | 16 | CASSLETGAPNTEAFF
TRBV6-5 | 12 | CASSSTNQPQHF
TRBV7-6 | 15 | CASSLNRGTNEKLFF
TRBV4-2 | 16 | CASSQDSQGIIYGYTF
TRBV19 | 15 | CASRGTGTLNQPQHF
TRBV3-1/TRBV3-2 | 14 | CASSQRDRFYEQYF